Shown below are 10 T cell receptor beta chains from a single sample sequenced in a study of blood T cell repertoires in COVID-19. Profiling relied on immunoSEQ multiplex PCR, and the TCRdb table lists in-frame clones only, not all of them. The repertoire holds about 200,000 clones, with about 90% as singletons. Sequences were obtained from peripheral blood. The receptors originated from a man between 35 and 55 years old with active or convalescent COVID-19.

This chain connects TRBV30 to TRBJ1-2; D not resolved. This CDR3 is 13 amino acids long. Trimming cost V 2 bases and J 6 bases, with 13 bases left between them. Germline CDR1 is GTSNPN and CDR2 is SVGIG (reference sequence). The CDR3 bases are TGTGCCTGGAGTACTGGCGGAACCGATGGCTACACCTTC. The encoded protein is CAWSTGGTDGYTF. The whole variable domain, remainder taken from reference TRBV30 and TRBJ1-2, is SQTIHQWPATLVQPVGSPLSLECTVEGTSNPNLYWYRQAAGRGLQLLFYSVGIGQISSEVPQNLSASRPQDRQFILSSKKLLLSDSGFYLCAWSTGGTDGYTFGSGTRLTVV.

The chain combines TRBV4-1 with TRBJ2-7; TRBD1 agrees at 7 bases. The germline V gene has CDR1 MGHRA and CDR2 YSYEKL. CDR3 length: 14 residues. V trimming: 0 bases; J trimming: 2 bases; junction bases outside the gene matches: 1. The CDR3 sequence: CASSQDRGPYEQYF. The CDR3 DNA reads as TGCGCCAGCAGCCAAGATAGGGGGCCCTACGAGCAGTACTTC.

The rearrangement uses TRBV5-8 and TRBJ1-2; a possible D gene is TRBD1 (5 bases). V dropped 3 bases and J dropped 5 bases, with 8 bases sitting between them. This CDR3 is built from 12 residues. Germline CDR1 is SGHTS and CDR2 is YDEGEE. Written as DNA, the CDR3 is TGTGCCAGCAGCTCGCGGGGGTATGGCTACACCTTC. Translation gives CASSSRGYGYTF. Together with reference TRBV5-8 and TRBJ1-2, the CDR3 gives the full variable domain: EAGVTQSPTHLIKTRGQQATLRCSPISGHTSVYWYQQALGLGLQFLLWYDEGEERNRGNFPPRFSGRQFPNYSSELNVNALELEDSALYLCASSSRGYGYTFGSGTRLTVV.

The rearrangement uses TRBV19 and TRBJ1-6, with D possibly matching TRBD1 (5 bases). Germline CDR1 LNHDA, CDR2 SQIVND (reference sequence). V gave up 3 bases and J gave up 6 bases, with 12 bases separating them. The CDR3 spans 15 residues. The DNA for the CDR3 is TGTGCCAGTAGTATGAGGACGGACACTAATTCACCCCTCCACTTT. It yields the protein CASSMRTDTNSPLHF.

The V gene is TRBV5-1, the J gene TRBJ2-2; 9 bases match TRBD2. In germline, CDR1 is SGHRS, CDR2 YFSETQ. The length of the CDR3 is 17 residues. V shed 4 bases and J 5 bases; nucleotides not matched to a gene: 12. The CDR3 sequence is CASSLGPTSGGTGELFF. Written as DNA, the CDR3 is TGCGCCAGCAGCCTAGGGCCGACTAGCGGAGGGACCGGGGAGCTGTTTTTT. Full variable domain (missing parts from reference TRBV5-1 and TRBJ2-2): KAGVTQTPRYLIKTRGQQVTLSCSPISGHRSVSWYQQTPGQGLQFLFEYFSETQRNKGNFPGRFSGRQFSNSRSEMNVSTLELGDSALYLCASSLGPTSGGTGELFFGEGSRLTVL.

V gene TRBV4-1 combines with J gene TRBJ2-1; 10 nucleotides agree with TRBD2. Germline V gene sequence: CDR1 MGHRA, CDR2 YSYEKL. V lost 0 bases, J lost 10 bases, and 12 bases stayed unmatched. The length of the CDR3 is 17 residues. The CDR3 sequence: CASSQDVGSGGAKEQFF. CDR3 nucleotides: TGCGCCAGCAGCCAAGATGTAGGCAGCGGGGGGGCGAAAGAGCAGTTCTTC.

Comment on this clone: Additional DNA sequences in this sample encode the identical CDR3. The rearrangement joins TRBV5-4 to TRBJ2-3; 11 nucleotides agree with TRBD2. V trimming: 3 bases; J trimming: 0 bases; junction bases outside the gene matches: 6. Per germline, CDR1 SGHNT and CDR2 YYREEE (reference sequence). There are 17 residues in the CDR3. The CDR3 DNA follows: TGTGCCAGCAGCTCCGGGACTAGCGGAACTAGCACAGATACGCAGTATTTT. This codes for CASSSGTSGTSTDTQYF.

The table lists this clone with a count of one. V usage is TRBV5-4 and J usage is TRBJ2-7; the D gene is possibly TRBD1 (6 bases). The CDR3 contains 13 residues. V lost 0 bases and J lost 4, with 8 bases in between. Germline V gene sequence: CDR1 SGHNT, CDR2 YYREEE (reference sequence). The CDR3 region is CASSLGTVYEQYF. CDR3 nucleotides: TGTGCCAGCAGCTTGGGGACAGTATACGAGCAGTACTTC.

The chain couples TRBV28 to TRBJ1-5, with a tentative D call TRBD1 (6 bases). Germline loops: CDR1 MDHEN, CDR2 SYDVKM. V shed 5 bases and J shed 9 bases, with 20 bases lying between them. This CDR3 has 15 residues. The CDR3 nucleotides are TGTGCCAGCAGTCCCCTCGGGCAGGGGTATGCGCCCCAGCATTTT. This gives the protein CASSPLGQGYAPQHF.

V usage is TRBV6-5 and J usage is TRBJ2-1; 11 positions match TRBD1. The CDR3 loop spans 15 amino acids. The trim removed 6 bases at V and 7 bases at J, leaving 8 bases unmatched. CDR1 is MNHEY, CDR2 SVGAGI, per germline. CDR3 amino acids: CASSSPDRGQNEQFF. CDR3 bases: TGTGCCAGCAGCTCCCCGGACAGGGGGCAAAATGAGCAGTTCTTC.